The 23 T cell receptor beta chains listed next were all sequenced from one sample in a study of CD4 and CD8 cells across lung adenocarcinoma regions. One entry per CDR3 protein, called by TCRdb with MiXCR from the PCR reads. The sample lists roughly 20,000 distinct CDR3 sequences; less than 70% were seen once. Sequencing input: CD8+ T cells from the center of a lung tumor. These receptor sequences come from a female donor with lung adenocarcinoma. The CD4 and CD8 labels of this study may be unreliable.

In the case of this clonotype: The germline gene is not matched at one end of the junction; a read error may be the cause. CDR3 sequence: CASRGRRAKNIQYF. The CDR3 DNA is TGTGCCAGCAGGGGCCGGAGAGCCAAGAACATTCAGTACTTC. This chain uses TRBV6-1 with TRBJ2-4; the D is unclear. The CDR3 extends over 14 amino acids. Per germline, CDR1 MNHNS and CDR2 SASEGT.

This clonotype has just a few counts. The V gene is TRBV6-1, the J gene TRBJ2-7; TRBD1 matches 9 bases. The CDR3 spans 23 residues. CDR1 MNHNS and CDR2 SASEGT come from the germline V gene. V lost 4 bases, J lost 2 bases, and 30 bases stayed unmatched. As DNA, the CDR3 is TGTGCCAGCAGTGCCCGAGGGCTCGGAGGGACAGGGTGGTCGGGGAACAAACCCTACGAGCAGTACTTC. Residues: CASSARGLGGTGWSGNKPYEQYF.

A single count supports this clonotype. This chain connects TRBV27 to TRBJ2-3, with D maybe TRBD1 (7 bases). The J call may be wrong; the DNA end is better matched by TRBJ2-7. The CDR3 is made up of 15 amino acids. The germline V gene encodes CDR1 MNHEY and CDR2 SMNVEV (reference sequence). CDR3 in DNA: TGTGCCAGGGGGCAGGGGGGCCGAGTCACAGATACGCAGTACTTC. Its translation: CARGQGGRVTDTQYF.

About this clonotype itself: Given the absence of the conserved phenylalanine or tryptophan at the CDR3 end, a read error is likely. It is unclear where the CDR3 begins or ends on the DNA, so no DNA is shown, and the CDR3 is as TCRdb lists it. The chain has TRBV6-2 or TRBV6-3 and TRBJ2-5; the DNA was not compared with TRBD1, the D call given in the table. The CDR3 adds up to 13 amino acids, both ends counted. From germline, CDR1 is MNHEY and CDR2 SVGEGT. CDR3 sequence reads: CASGYSGQGRSYV.

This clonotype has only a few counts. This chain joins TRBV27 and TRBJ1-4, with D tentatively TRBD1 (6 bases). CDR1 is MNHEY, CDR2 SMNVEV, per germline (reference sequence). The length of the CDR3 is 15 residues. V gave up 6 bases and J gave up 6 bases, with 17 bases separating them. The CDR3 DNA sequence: TGTGCCAGCAGGATGAACACCAGGGGCCATGAAAAACTGTTTTTT. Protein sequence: CASRMNTRGHEKLFF. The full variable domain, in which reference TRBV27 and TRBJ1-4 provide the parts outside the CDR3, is EAQVTQNPRYLITVTGKKLTVTCSQNMNHEYMSWYRQDPGLGLRQIYYSMNVEVTDKGDVPEGYKVSRKEKRNFPLILESPSPNQTSLYFCASRMNTRGHEKLFFGSGTQLSVL.

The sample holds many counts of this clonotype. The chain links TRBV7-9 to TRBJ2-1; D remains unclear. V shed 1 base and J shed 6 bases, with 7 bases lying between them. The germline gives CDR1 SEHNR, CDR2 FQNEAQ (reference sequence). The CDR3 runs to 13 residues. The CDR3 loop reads CASSLGLGNEQFF. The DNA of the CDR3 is TGTGCCAGCAGCTTAGGCCTGGGCAATGAGCAGTTCTTC.

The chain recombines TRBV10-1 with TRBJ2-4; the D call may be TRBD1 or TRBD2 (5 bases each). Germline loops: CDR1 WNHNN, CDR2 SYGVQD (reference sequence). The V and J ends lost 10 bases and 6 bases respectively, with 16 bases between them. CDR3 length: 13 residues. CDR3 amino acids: CATGLGDTNIQYF. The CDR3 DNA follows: TGCGCCACGGGGCTGGGTGACACAAACATTCAGTACTTC.

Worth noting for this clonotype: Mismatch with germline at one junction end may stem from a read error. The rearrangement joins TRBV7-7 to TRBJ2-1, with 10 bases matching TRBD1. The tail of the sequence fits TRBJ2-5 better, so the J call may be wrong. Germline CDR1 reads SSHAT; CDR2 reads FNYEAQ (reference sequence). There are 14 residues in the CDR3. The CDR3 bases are TGTGCTAGCAGCCGACAGGGGGCTGGAGAGACCCAGTACTTC. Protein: CASSRQGAGETQYF.

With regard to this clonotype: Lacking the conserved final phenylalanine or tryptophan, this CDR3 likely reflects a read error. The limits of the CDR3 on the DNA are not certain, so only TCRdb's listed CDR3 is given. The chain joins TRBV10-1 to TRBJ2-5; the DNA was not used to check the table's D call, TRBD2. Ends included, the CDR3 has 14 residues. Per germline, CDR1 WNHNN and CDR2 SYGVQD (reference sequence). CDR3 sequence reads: CASSGGRGEKTWHS.

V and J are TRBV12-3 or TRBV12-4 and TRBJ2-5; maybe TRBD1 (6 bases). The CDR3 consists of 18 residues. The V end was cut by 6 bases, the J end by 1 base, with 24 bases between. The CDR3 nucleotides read TGTGCCAGCAGCAACCCGGGGATAGGGGGTTGTAGCCAAGAGACCCAGTACTTC. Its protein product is CASSNPGIGGCSQETQYF.

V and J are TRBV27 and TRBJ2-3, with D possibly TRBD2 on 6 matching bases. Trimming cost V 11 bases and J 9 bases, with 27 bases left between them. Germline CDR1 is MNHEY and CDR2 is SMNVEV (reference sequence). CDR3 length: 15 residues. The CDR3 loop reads CAAGIGGSGKETQYF. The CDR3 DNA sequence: TGTGCCGCGGGGATCGGGGGTAGCGGCAAAGAGACGCAGTATTTT.

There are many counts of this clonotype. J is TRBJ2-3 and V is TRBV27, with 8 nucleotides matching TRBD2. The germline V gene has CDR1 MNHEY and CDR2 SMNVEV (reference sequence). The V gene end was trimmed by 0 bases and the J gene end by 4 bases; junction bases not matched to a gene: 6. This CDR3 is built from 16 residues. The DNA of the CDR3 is TGTGCCAGCAGTTTATCGAAGGCAGCGGGAGCAGATACGCAGTATTTT. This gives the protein CASSLSKAAGADTQYF.

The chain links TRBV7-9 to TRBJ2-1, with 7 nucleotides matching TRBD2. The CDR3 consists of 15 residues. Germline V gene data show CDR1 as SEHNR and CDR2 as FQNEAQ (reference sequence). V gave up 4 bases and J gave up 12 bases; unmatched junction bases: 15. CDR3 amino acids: CASSWGGGGGGAQFF. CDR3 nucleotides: TGTGCCAGCAGCTGGGGGGGGGGGGGGGGGGGTGCGCAGTTCTTC.

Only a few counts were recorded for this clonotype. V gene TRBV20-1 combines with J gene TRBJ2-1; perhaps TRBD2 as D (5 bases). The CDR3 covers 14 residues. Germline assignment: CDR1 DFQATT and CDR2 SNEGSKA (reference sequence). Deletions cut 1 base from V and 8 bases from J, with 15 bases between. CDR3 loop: CSARGSAGKDEQFF. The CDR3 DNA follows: TGCAGTGCTAGAGGTAGCGCGGGTAAGGATGAGCAGTTCTTC.

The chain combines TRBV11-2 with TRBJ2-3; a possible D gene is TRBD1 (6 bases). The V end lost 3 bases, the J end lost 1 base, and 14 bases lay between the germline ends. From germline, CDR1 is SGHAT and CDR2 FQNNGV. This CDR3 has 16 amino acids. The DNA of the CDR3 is TGTGCCAGCAGCTTTACGGAACAGGGTGGCACAGATACGCAGTATTTT. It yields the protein CASSFTEQGGTDTQYF.

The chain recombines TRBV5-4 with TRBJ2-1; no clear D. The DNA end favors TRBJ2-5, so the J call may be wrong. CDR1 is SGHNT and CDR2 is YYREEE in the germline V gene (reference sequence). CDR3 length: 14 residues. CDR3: CASSRDPGAETQYF. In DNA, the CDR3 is TGTGCCAGCAGCCGAGACCCTGGAGCAGAGACCCAGTACTTC.

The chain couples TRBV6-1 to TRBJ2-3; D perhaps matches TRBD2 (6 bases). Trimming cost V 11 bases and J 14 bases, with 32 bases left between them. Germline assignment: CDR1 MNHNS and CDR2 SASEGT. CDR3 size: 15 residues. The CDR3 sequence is CAGAPGGERKTFRYF. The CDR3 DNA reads TGTGCCGGCGCCCCTGGCGGGGAGCGGAAAACATTCAGGTATTTT.

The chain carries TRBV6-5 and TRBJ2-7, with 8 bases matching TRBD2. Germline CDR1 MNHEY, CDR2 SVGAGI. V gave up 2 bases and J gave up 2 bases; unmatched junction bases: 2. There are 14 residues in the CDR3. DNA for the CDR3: TGTGCCAGCAGTTACACGGGGGGGGCCTACGAGCAGTACTTC. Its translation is CASSYTGGAYEQYF.

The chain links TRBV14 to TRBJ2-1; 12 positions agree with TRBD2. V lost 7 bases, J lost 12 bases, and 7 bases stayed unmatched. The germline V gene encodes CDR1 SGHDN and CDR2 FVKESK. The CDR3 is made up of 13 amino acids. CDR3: CASISASGRAQFF. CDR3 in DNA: TGTGCCAGCATATCGGCTAGCGGGAGGGCGCAGTTCTTC.

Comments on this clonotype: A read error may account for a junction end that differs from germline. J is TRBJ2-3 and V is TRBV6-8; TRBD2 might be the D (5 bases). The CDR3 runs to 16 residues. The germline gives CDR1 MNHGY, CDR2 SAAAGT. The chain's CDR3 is CACSRHGGRPNVTQYF. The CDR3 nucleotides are TGTGCCTGCAGCCGGCACGGCGGGCGTCCCAATGTGACGCAGTATTTT.

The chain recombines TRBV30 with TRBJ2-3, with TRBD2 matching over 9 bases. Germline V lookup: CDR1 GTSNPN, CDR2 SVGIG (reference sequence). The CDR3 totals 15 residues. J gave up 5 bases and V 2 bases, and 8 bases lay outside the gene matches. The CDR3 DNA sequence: TGTGCCTGGAGTCCCCCGCGGGAGGGCCGAGATACGCAGTATTTT. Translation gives CAWSPPREGRDTQYF.

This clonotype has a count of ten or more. CDR3 DNA: TGCGCAAGGACAGCAAGCTCCTACGAGCAGTACGTC. This sequence encodes CARTASSYEQYV. V and J are TRBV10-1 and TRBJ2-7, with D possibly TRBD1 on 6 matching bases. The CDR3 sequence is 12 residues long. Germline V gene lookup returns CDR1 WNHNN and CDR2 SYGVQD (reference sequence).

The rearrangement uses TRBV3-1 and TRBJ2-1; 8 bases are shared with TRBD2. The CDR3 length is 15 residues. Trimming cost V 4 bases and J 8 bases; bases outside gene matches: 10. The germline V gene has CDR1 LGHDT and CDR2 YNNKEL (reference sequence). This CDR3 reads CASSPTAGGRDEQFF. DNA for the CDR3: TGTGCCAGCAGCCCCACCGCGGGGGGTAGGGATGAGCAGTTCTTC.